This entry lists 5 T cell receptor beta chains sequenced from one sample in a study of T-cell memory formation after mild COVID-19. TCRdb processed the 5' RACE reads anew with MiXCR; each CDR3 protein has one entry. The sample holds about 88,000 distinct CDR3 sequences, roughly 25% seen once. Sequenced sample: PBMCs or a T cell subset sorted from them (not recorded which). All receptors derive from a man younger than 35 who had mild COVID-19 (a few samples of this study predate the infection). Cell type and time point are not known.

The CDR3 here is CASREGARTINNEQFF. DNA of the CDR3: TGTGCCAGCAGGGAGGGAGCAAGAACGATTAACAATGAGCAGTTCTTC. J is TRBJ2-1 and V is TRBV28; a weak D match, TRBD2 (6 bases). Trimming cost V 6 bases and J 5 bases, with 20 bases left between them. The CDR3 sequence is 16 residues long. The germline CDR1 and CDR2 sequences are MDHEN and SYDVKM.

This clonotype was observed a few times. The chain carries TRBV20-1 and TRBJ1-2, with a weak D call TRBD1 (5 bases). There are 14 residues in the CDR3. The germline V and J ends were trimmed by 0 bases and 6 bases, with 14 bases remaining between them. The germline V gene encodes CDR1 DFQATT and CDR2 SNEGSKA (reference sequence). The CDR3 loop is CSARDPGRVDGYTF. The CDR3 DNA reads TGCAGTGCTAGAGATCCAGGGAGGGTGGATGGCTACACCTTC.

This chain joins TRBV4-1 and TRBJ2-7, with D unresolved. The V end lost 0 bases, the J end lost 4 bases, and 10 bases lay between the germline ends. The CDR3 runs to 14 residues. Germline V gene data show CDR1 as MGHRA and CDR2 as YSYEKL. The CDR3 nucleotides read TGCGCCAGCAGCCAAGATACCTGGGGTTACGAGCAGTACTTC. This sequence encodes CASSQDTWGYEQYF.

This clonotype was seen ten or more times. This chain uses TRBV5-4 with TRBJ2-2, with D tentatively TRBD1 (6 bases). V was pared by 4 bases and J by 4 bases, with 11 bases between. Germline V lookup: CDR1 SGHNT, CDR2 YYREEE (reference sequence). The CDR3 contains 14 residues. For the CDR3, the DNA is TGTGCCAGCAGCGCAGGGGTGGCCACCGGGGAGCTGTTTTTT. Protein product: CASSAGVATGELFF.

This clonotype was counted only a few times. The rearrangement joins TRBV7-2 to TRBJ2-3; 7 nucleotides line up with TRBD2. Looked up from germline, CDR1 is SGHTA and CDR2 is FQGNSA. CDR3 length: 17 amino acids. V lost 5 bases, J lost 1 base, and 12 bases stayed unmatched. This CDR3 reads CASSHSGVGVGTDTQYF. CDR3 nucleotide sequence: TGTGCCAGCAGCCACAGCGGGGTCGGGGTGGGCACAGATACGCAGTATTTT.